This TCR beta chain appears in the sequencing data of a study of identical twins. Using its own MiXCR run on the 5' RACE reads, TCRdb lists one record per CDR3 protein. The sample records 450,000 to 600,000 distinct CDR3 sequences, approximately 20% being singletons. The CDR3 runs to 16 residues. Germline assignment: CDR1 SEHNR and CDR2 FQNEAQ (reference sequence). After removal of 1 base from V and 8 bases from J, the junction contained 6 bases not matched to a gene. The sample was also reused in another study, on yellow fever vaccine responses in identical twins.

This chain joins TRBV7-9 and TRBJ2-1, with 12 bases matching TRBD2. This clonotype was obtained from a young woman in good health. Sequencing was done on a sample of CD4+ T cells sorted from blood. CDR3 loop: CASSLEGLAGSYEQFF. The CDR3 DNA reads as TGTGCCAGCAGCTTAGAAGGACTAGCGGGAAGCTATGAGCAGTTCTTC.